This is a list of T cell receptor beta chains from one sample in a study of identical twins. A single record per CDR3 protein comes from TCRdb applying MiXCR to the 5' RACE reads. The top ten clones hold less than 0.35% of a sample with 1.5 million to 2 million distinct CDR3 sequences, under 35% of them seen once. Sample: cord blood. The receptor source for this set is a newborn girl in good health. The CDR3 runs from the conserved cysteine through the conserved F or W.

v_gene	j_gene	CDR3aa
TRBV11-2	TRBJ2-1	CASSLNRPGGNEQFF
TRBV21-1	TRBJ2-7	CASSKNDRGTEQYF
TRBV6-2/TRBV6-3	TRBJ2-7	CASSPSTSGKTEQYF
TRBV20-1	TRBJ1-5	CSARGTGAQPQHF
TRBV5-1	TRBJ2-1	CASSLGLDQQFF
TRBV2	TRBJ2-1	CAIRLAGGGHNEQFF
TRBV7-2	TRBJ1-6	CASSLSWVQSSYNSPLHF
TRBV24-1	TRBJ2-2	CATGAGGSGELFF
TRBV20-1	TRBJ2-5	CSASSGGPGYF
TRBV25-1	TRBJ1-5	CASSESGRVTQPQHF
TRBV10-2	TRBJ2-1	CASSEGLAGGIIYNEQFF
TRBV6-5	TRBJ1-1	CASRPECLGTEAFF
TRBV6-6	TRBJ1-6	CASSYPQGPSDNSPLHF
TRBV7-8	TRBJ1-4	CASSSIDAATNEKLFF
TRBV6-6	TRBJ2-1	CASSQTPAEQFF
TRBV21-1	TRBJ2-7	CASSPFDTHEQYF
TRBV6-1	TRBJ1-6	CASRGAPGGSYNSPLHF
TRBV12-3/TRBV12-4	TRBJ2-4	CASSSRTSESGNIQYF
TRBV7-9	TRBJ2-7	CASSPWQVSTYEQYF
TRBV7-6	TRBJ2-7	CASSLQGLAGVYEQYF
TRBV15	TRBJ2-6	CATSSGTGALRSNVLTF
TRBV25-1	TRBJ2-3	CASSEYGADTQYF
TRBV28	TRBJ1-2	CASTPFNRDGYTF
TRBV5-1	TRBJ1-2	CASSLGAQGNYGYTF
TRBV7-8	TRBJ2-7	CASSSQVTSGRNPDEQYF
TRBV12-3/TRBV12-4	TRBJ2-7	CASSRDRGGPYEQYF
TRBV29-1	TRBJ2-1	CSVEDDSLAINEQFF
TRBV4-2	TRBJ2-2	CASSQDWGTITGELFF
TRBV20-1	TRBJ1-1	CSARDAGKAFF
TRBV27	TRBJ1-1	CASSPTGVTEAFF
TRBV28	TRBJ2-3	CASSSYPGSSYTDTQYF
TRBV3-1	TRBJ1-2	CASSQQGRLNYGYTF
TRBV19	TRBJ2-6	CASSIPNRYPTGANVLTF
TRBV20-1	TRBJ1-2	CSARQAYYGYTF
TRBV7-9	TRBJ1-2	CASSLGYTNYGYTF
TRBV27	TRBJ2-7	CASSPQGSVGREQYF
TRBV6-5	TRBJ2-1	CASSYTGTVSNEQLF
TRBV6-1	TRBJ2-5	CASSPLAGTGAHGTQYF
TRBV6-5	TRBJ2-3	CATRTSTDTQYF
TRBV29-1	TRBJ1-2	CSVYRGWDGYTF
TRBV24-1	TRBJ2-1	CATSGISVSYNEQFF
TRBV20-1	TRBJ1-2	CSARDPGKGGYTF
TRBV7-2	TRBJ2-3	CASSLGGYF
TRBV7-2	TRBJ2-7	CASSLTTGTGYEQYF
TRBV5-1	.	CASSLGAGKYNEQYF
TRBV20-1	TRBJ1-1	CSARVWTSNTEAFF
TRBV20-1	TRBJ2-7	CSARAWGYEQYF
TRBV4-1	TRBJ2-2	CASSQPLAVNTGELFF
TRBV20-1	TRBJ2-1	CSARDWRYEQFF
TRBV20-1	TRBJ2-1	CSAQVAGSYNEQFF
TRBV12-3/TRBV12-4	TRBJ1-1	CASSFFPTGATEAFF
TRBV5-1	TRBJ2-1	CASSSARAGGPYNEQFF
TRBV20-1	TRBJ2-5	CSARDLVSGGVGQETQYF
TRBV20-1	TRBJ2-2	CSARGRALGTGELFF
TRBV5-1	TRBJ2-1	CASSLELGREGFTSYNEQFF